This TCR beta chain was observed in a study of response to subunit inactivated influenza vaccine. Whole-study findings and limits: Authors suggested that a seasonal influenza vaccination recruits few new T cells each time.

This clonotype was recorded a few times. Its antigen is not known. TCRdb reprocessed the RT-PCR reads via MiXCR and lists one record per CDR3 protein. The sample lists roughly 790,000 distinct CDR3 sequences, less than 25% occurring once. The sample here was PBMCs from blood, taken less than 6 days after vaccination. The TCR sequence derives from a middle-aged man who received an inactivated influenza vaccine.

CDR3 nucleotide sequence: TGTGCCAGCAGTCAAGGACAGGGCTCGGGAACTGAAGCTTTCTTT. Translated, it gives CASSQGQGSGTEAFF. The chain has TRBV6-1 and TRBJ1-1; 8 nucleotides match TRBD1. Germline CDR1 is MNHNS and CDR2 is SASEGT. After removal of 5 bases from V and 5 bases from J, the junction contained 10 bases not matched to a gene. This CDR3 spans 15 amino acids.